This T cell receptor beta chain derives from a study of blood T cells in healthy people across ages. Primers used in a second PCR of about 7 to 12 cycles were a sample-barcoded 5' primer and a J-beta primer mix. TCRdb passed the 5' RACE reads through MiXCR, listing each CDR3 protein once. The sample has 780,000 or so distinct CDR3 sequences, roughly 25% seen once. This CDR3 is built from 17 residues. CDR1 SEHNR and CDR2 FQNEAQ come from the germline V gene (reference sequence). With V trimmed by 1 base and J by 4 bases, 8 bases remained unmatched. This clonotype appeared a few times. Isolation per sample recovered at least 7 million PBMCs. This same sample was also part of a study on T cells of mothers and their children. This second study notes: Reads recorded for TCR beta CDR3 numbered over 9 million per mother and roughly 2.7 million per child.

Sample: blood. V is TRBV7-9 and J is TRBJ2-3, with 10 nucleotides matching TRBD2. The receptor's source is a boy younger than 18 in good health. Written as DNA, the CDR3 is TGTGCCAGCAGCTTAGTCGATAGCGGGAGGTTTCCAGATACGCAGTATTTT. Translation: CASSLVDSGRFPDTQYF. The entire variable domain, with the rest obtained from reference TRBV7-9 and TRBJ2-3, is as follows: DTGVSQNPRHKITKRGQNVTFRCDPISEHNRLYWYRQTLGQGPEFLTYFQNEAQLEKSRLLSDRFSAERPKGSFSTLEIQRTEQGDSAMYLCASSLVDSGRFPDTQYFGPGTRLTVL.